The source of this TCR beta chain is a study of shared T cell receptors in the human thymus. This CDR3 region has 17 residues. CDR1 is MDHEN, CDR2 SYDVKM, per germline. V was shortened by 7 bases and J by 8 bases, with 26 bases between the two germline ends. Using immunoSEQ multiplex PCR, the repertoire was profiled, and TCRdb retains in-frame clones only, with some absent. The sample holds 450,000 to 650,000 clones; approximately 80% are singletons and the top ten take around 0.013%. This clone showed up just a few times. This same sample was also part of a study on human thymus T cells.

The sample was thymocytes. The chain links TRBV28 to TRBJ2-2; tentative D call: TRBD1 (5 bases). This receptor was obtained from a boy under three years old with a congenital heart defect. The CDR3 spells CASTRRARYDLRGELFF. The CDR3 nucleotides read TGTGCCAGCACCCGCAGGGCTAGATATGACCTTAGGGGGGAGCTGTTTTTT.